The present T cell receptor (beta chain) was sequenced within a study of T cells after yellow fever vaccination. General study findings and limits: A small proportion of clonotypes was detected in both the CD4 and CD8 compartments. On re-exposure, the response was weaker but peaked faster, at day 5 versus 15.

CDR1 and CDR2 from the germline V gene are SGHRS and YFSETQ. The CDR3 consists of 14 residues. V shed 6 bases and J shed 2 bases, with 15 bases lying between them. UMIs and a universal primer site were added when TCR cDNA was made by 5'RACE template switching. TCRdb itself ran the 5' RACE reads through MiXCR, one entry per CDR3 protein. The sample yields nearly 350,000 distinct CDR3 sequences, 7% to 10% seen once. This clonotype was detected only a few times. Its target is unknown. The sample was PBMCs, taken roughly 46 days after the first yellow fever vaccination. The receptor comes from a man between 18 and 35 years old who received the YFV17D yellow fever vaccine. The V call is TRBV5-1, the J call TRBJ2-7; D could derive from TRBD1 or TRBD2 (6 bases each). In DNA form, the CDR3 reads TGCGCCAGCATTGACGGGGGCTCCACCTACGAGCAGTACGTC. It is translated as CASIDGGSTYEQYV.